One sample yielded the 6 T cell receptor beta chains listed below, sequenced in a study of blood T cell repertoires in COVID-19. TCRdb's copy holds only in-frame clones and misses some; the assay was immunoSEQ multiplex PCR. The table lists tens of thousands of clones, 88% of them singletons. Sequences were obtained from peripheral blood. Source of these receptors: a human donor in a cohort sampled during active COVID-19.

The chain carries TRBV2 and TRBJ2-5; 8 nucleotides line up with TRBD2. Looked up from germline, CDR1 is SNHLY and CDR2 is FYNNEI. Germline trimming cut 8 bases from V and 4 bases from J; bases unmatched to any gene: 12. The CDR3 is made up of 15 amino acids. The CDR3 region has the DNA TGTGCCAGCTTAAATAGCGGGGTGAGGGGAGAGACCCAGTACTTC. This codes for CASLNSGVRGETQYF.

The chain uses TRBV6-2 or TRBV6-3 and TRBJ2-5; D call uncertain. In germline, CDR1 is MNHEY, CDR2 SVGEGT. This CDR3 contains 11 residues. Trimming took off 2 bases at V and 5 bases at J, with 3 bases between the two ends. The DNA for the CDR3 is TGTGCCAGCAGTTACCCGGAGACCCAGTACTTC. Protein product: CASSYPETQYF.

CDR3 coding DNA: TGTGCCAGCAGCGTTTCAGGGAACATGAACACTGAAGCTTTCTTT. It yields the protein CASSVSGNMNTEAFF. The V and J genes are TRBV9 and TRBJ1-1; D possibly corresponds to TRBD1 (5 bases). V was shortened by 2 bases and J by 0 bases, with 11 bases between the two germline ends. CDR3 length: 15 residues. Germline V gene lookup returns CDR1 SGDLS and CDR2 YYNGEE.

This chain uses TRBV7-9 with TRBJ2-7, with 8 bases that match TRBD1. The CDR3 consists of 13 residues. Germline V CDR1 and CDR2: SEHNR, FQNEAQ (reference sequence). V dropped 1 base and J dropped 7; count of bases not matched to a gene: 3. The DNA for the CDR3 is TGTGCCAGCAGCTTAGGGACAGGGATAGAGCAGTACTTC. Protein sequence: CASSLGTGIEQYF. Full variable domain (missing parts from reference TRBV7-9 and TRBJ2-7): DTGVSQNPRHKITKRGQNVTFRCDPISEHNRLYWYRQTLGQGPEFLTYFQNEAQLEKSRLLSDRFSAERPKGSFSTLEIQRTEQGDSAMYLCASSLGTGIEQYFGPGTRLTVT.

The chain uses TRBV10-1 and TRBJ2-3, with 7 bases identical to TRBD1. Germline-derived CDR1 and CDR2 are WNHNN and SYGVQD (reference sequence). V was clipped by 6 bases and J by 4 bases; unmatched bases: 4. The CDR3 sequence is 13 residues long. CDR3 sequence: CASSRQGSDTQYF. CDR3 sequence (DNA): TGCGCCAGCAGCAGACAGGGATCAGATACGCAGTATTTT.

The chain has TRBV7-2 and TRBJ1-6; the D is unclear. Per the germline V gene, CDR1 is SGHTA and CDR2 is FQGNSA. V gave up 4 bases and J gave up 8 bases, with 12 bases separating them. The CDR3 totals 14 residues. The CDR3 loop reads CASSWNPRDSPLHF. The CDR3 nucleotides read TGTGCCAGCAGCTGGAACCCGCGGGATTCACCCCTCCACTTT.